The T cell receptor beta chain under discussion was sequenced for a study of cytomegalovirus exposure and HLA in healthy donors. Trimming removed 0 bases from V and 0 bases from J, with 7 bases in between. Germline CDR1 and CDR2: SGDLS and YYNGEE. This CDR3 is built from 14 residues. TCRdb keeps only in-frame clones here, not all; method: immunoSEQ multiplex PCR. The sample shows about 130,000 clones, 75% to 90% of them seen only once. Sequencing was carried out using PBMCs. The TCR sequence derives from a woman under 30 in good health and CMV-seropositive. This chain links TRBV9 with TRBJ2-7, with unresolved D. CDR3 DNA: TGTGCCAGCAGCGTAGACTTTTCCTCCTACGAGCAGTACTTC. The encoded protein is CASSVDFSSYEQYF.